This TCR beta chain was identified during a study of T cells after yellow fever vaccination. The wider study: SMART-Seq v4 Ultra Low Input handled preparation of low-cell-number fractions.

One entry per CDR3 protein results from TCRdb running MiXCR on the 5' RACE reads. The data contain 40,000 to 55,000 distinct CDR3 sequences, less than 8.5% of them singletons. By proportion, this clonotype is medium-sized. Points from the study as a whole: Clones from primary vaccination mostly reappeared after the booster (96% CD4, just over 85% CD8). Across the CD4 and CD8 compartments, a small share of clonotypes was present in both.

This CDR3 comprises 15 residues. The germline V gene encodes CDR1 MNHEY and CDR2 SVGAGI. V lost 1 base to trimming and J lost 4 bases, with 13 bases between them. The source is a man aged 18 to 30 who received the YFV17D yellow fever vaccine. The V gene is TRBV6-5, the J gene TRBJ1-1, with no clear D. Source: CD8+ T cells not binding an NS4B(214-222) dextramer, sorted from PBMCs, taken approximately 40 days after the first yellow fever vaccination. The CDR3 is CASSYYPGRGTEAFF. CDR3 coding DNA: TGTGCCAGCAGTTACTACCCCGGTCGGGGCACTGAAGCTTTCTTT.